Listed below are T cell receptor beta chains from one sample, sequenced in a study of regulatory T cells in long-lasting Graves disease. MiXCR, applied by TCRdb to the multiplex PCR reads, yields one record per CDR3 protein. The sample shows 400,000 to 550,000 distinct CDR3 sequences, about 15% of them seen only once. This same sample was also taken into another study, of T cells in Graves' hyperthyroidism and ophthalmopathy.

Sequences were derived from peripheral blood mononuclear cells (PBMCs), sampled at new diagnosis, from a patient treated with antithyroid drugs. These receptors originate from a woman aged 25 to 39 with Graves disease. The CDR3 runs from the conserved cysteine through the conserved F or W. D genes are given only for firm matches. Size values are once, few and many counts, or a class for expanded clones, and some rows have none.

CDR3nt: TGCAGTGCGAGACGCAGTACTAGCACTGAAGCTTTCTTT
CDR3aa: CSARRSTSTEAFF
d_gene: .
j_gene: TRBJ1-1
abundance: many
len: 13
v_gene: TRBV20-1

CDR3nt: TGTGCCAGCTCCGACAGATACACTGAAGCTTTCTTT
CDR3aa: CASSDRYTEAFF
d_gene: .
j_gene: TRBJ1-1
abundance: many
len: 12
v_gene: TRBV18

CDR3nt: TGTGCCAGCTGCCTTGTTGTGCGCGGTTTATACAATGAGCAGTTCTTC
CDR3aa: CASCLVVRGLYNEQFF
d_gene: .
j_gene: TRBJ2-1
abundance: many
len: 16
v_gene: TRBV7-9

CDR3nt: TGTGCCAGCAGCTTAGATGGCATTTACAATGAGCAGTTCTTC
CDR3aa: CASSLDGIYNEQFF
d_gene: .
j_gene: TRBJ2-1
abundance: many
len: 14
v_gene: TRBV11-3

CDR3nt: TGTGCCAGCAGCGAGTACAGGGGAAATGAGCAGTTCTTC
CDR3aa: CASSEYRGNEQFF
d_gene: TRBD1
j_gene: TRBJ2-1
abundance: few
len: 13
v_gene: TRBV9

CDR3nt: TGCAGTGCCGGACAGGGGGCTGGGACCGGGGAGCTGTTTTTT
CDR3aa: CSAGQGAGTGELFF
d_gene: TRBD1
j_gene: TRBJ2-2
abundance: many
len: 14
v_gene: TRBV20-1

CDR3nt: TGCAGCGTTGACGCGGGGGATTCGGGGCTCTACACCTTC
CDR3aa: CSVDAGDSGLYTF
d_gene: .
j_gene: TRBJ1-2
abundance: .
len: 13
v_gene: TRBV29-1

CDR3nt: TGTGCCAGCAGCCTGACTAGCTACAACGAGCAGTACTTC
CDR3aa: CASSLTSYNEQYF
d_gene: TRBD2
j_gene: TRBJ2-7
abundance: few
len: 13
v_gene: TRBV3-1

CDR3nt: TGTGCCAGCAGCCTACCGGGACTAGCGGACACCGGGGAGCTGTTTTTT
CDR3aa: CASSLPGLADTGELFF
d_gene: TRBD2
j_gene: TRBJ2-2
abundance: few
len: 16
v_gene: TRBV3-1

CDR3nt: TGTGCCAGCTCACCACGCCAGACAGAATTTTATGGCTACACCTTC
CDR3aa: CASSPRQTEFYGYTF
d_gene: .
j_gene: TRBJ1-2
abundance: many
len: 15
v_gene: TRBV18

CDR3nt: TGTGCCAGCAGCCAACCAGAACGGCCCTCCCTTAAGTTCTTC
CDR3aa: CASSQPERPSLKFF
d_gene: .
j_gene: TRBJ2-1
abundance: few
len: 14
v_gene: TRBV3-1

CDR3nt: TGTGCCAGCAGCGGGGGACAGGGGACCTACGAGCAGTACTTC
CDR3aa: CASSGGQGTYEQYF
d_gene: TRBD1
j_gene: TRBJ2-7
abundance: few
len: 14
v_gene: TRBV9

CDR3nt: TGTGCCAGCAGCCCTGCTGCCATGGCGGTGGGCACAGATACGCAGTATTTT
CDR3aa: CASSPAAMAVGTDTQYF
d_gene: .
j_gene: TRBJ2-3
abundance: few
len: 17
v_gene: TRBV14

CDR3nt: TGCGCCAGCAGCTTTGGAGGGCCCAATGAGCAGTTCTTC
CDR3aa: CASSFGGPNEQFF
d_gene: .
j_gene: TRBJ2-1
abundance: many
len: 13
v_gene: TRBV5-1

CDR3nt: TGTGCCAGCAGACCTACTAGCGGGAGGGCGGATACGCAGTATTTT
CDR3aa: CASRPTSGRADTQYF
d_gene: TRBD2
j_gene: TRBJ2-3
abundance: .
len: 15
v_gene: TRBV7-2

CDR3nt: TGTGCCAGCAGTTTCTGGGGCAGGGGCTACACCTTC
CDR3aa: CASSFWGRGYTF
d_gene: .
j_gene: TRBJ1-2
abundance: .
len: 12
v_gene: TRBV28

CDR3nt: TGTGCCAGCAGTGAAATCCAGGCGACCCAAGAGACCCAGTACTTC
CDR3aa: CASSEIQATQETQYF
d_gene: .
j_gene: TRBJ2-5
abundance: .
len: 15
v_gene: TRBV6-1

CDR3nt: TGTGCCAGCAGCTACGGGACTGCCAATGAGCAGTTCTTC
CDR3aa: CASSYGTANEQFF
d_gene: .
j_gene: TRBJ2-1
abundance: many
len: 13
v_gene: TRBV11-2

CDR3nt: TGCAGTGCTAGGGAATCGACTAGCCGAAATGAGCAGTTCTTC
CDR3aa: CSARESTSRNEQFF
d_gene: TRBD2
j_gene: TRBJ2-1
abundance: many
len: 14
v_gene: TRBV20-1

CDR3nt: TGTGCCAGCACCCTAAAAGGGGACACTGATACCTACGAGCAGTACTTC
CDR3aa: CASTLKGDTDTYEQYF
d_gene: .
j_gene: TRBJ2-7
abundance: many
len: 16
v_gene: TRBV28

CDR3nt: TGTGCCAGCAGCGGAATTAGCGGGCAAGAGACCCAGTACTTC
CDR3aa: CASSGISGQETQYF
d_gene: TRBD2
j_gene: TRBJ2-5
abundance: .
len: 14
v_gene: TRBV9

CDR3nt: TGTGCCAGCTCACCAAAGGACAGGGCCTACTACGAGCAGTACTTC
CDR3aa: CASSPKDRAYYEQYF
d_gene: TRBD1
j_gene: TRBJ2-7
abundance: many
len: 15
v_gene: TRBV18

CDR3nt: TGTGCCAGCAGTTACTCACACGCGGTGGGGGTTACCTATGGCTACACCTTC
CDR3aa: CASSYSHAVGVTYGYTF
d_gene: .
j_gene: TRBJ1-2
abundance: .
len: 17
v_gene: TRBV6-9

CDR3nt: TGCGCCAGCCGGCAGGGACAGGGGGGACCAGAGACCCAGTACTTC
CDR3aa: CASRQGQGGPETQYF
d_gene: TRBD1
j_gene: TRBJ2-5
abundance: many
len: 15
v_gene: TRBV5-1

CDR3nt: TGCAGTGCTAAAAAGGATGGGACCGGGGAGCTGTTTTTT
CDR3aa: CSAKKDGTGELFF
d_gene: .
j_gene: TRBJ2-2
abundance: few
len: 13
v_gene: TRBV20-1

CDR3nt: TGTGCCAGCAGCCACGGGACTAGCGGTAACAATGAGCAGTTCTTC
CDR3aa: CASSHGTSGNNEQFF
d_gene: TRBD2
j_gene: TRBJ2-1
abundance: .
len: 15
v_gene: TRBV7-2

CDR3nt: TGCGCCAGCAGCCTAGGCGGGACAGGGGGGGGGAACACTGAAGCTTTCTTT
CDR3aa: CASSLGGTGGGNTEAFF
d_gene: TRBD1
j_gene: TRBJ1-1
abundance: many
len: 17
v_gene: TRBV7-2

CDR3nt: TGCAGTGCTAGGGACAGTACCCCTCTCAATGAGCAGTTCTTC
CDR3aa: CSARDSTPLNEQFF
d_gene: .
j_gene: TRBJ2-1
abundance: many
len: 14
v_gene: TRBV20-1

CDR3nt: TGTGCCTGGATTGGGGGCAGGGGTTTCGGCTACACCTTC
CDR3aa: CAWIGGRGFGYTF
d_gene: .
j_gene: TRBJ1-2
abundance: .
len: 13
v_gene: TRBV30

CDR3nt: TGCAGTGCTTCTACAGCGACCCAGTACTTC
CDR3aa: CSASTATQYF
d_gene: .
j_gene: TRBJ2-5
abundance: few
len: 10
v_gene: TRBV20-1

CDR3nt: TGTGCCAGCAGAGCCACGGGGGGGAGTACTGAAGCTTTCTTT
CDR3aa: CASRATGGSTEAFF
d_gene: .
j_gene: TRBJ1-1
abundance: many
len: 14
v_gene: TRBV7-3

CDR3nt: TGTGCCAGCTCACCTCGTACAGGCGAAACAAACACCGGGGAGCTGTTTTTT
CDR3aa: CASSPRTGETNTGELFF
d_gene: .
j_gene: TRBJ2-2
abundance: .
len: 17
v_gene: TRBV18

CDR3nt: TGCGCCAGCAGACGGGACAGGGGGGGAAAACTGTTTTTT
CDR3aa: CASRRDRGGKLFF
d_gene: TRBD1
j_gene: TRBJ1-4
abundance: .
len: 13
v_gene: TRBV5-1

CDR3nt: TGTGCCAGCAGTTCCCGCGGGGGTCTGACCTACGAGCAGTACTTC
CDR3aa: CASSSRGGLTYEQYF
d_gene: TRBD2
j_gene: TRBJ2-7
abundance: many
len: 15
v_gene: TRBV28

CDR3nt: TGTGCCAGCAGTGAAGCGTCGGCTCGGGAAAAACTGTTTTTT
CDR3aa: CASSEASAREKLFF
d_gene: .
j_gene: TRBJ1-4
abundance: many
len: 14
v_gene: TRBV2

CDR3nt: TGTGCCAGCAGCCCGGCCCATGAGCAGTTCTTC
CDR3aa: CASSPAHEQFF
d_gene: .
j_gene: TRBJ2-1
abundance: many
len: 11
v_gene: TRBV7-9

CDR3nt: TGTGCCACCAGCAGAGATGGGGTAGCGGGGGGCCTGGAGCAGTACTTC
CDR3aa: CATSRDGVAGGLEQYF
d_gene: TRBD2
j_gene: TRBJ2-7
abundance: many
len: 16
v_gene: TRBV15

CDR3nt: TGCGCCAGCAGCTACCGGGACAGGACCTCCGGACTAGCCAAAAACATTCAGTACTTC
CDR3aa: CASSYRDRTSGLAKNIQYF
d_gene: TRBD1
j_gene: TRBJ2-4
abundance: few
len: 19
v_gene: TRBV4-1

CDR3nt: TGTGCCATCAGCCCGGGGGTCACTGAAGCTTTCTTT
CDR3aa: CAISPGVTEAFF
d_gene: .
j_gene: TRBJ1-1
abundance: many
len: 12
v_gene: TRBV10-3

CDR3nt: TGTGCCAGCAGCGGGGGACAGGAACACTACGAGCAGTACTTC
CDR3aa: CASSGGQEHYEQYF
d_gene: TRBD1
j_gene: TRBJ2-7
abundance: many
len: 14
v_gene: TRBV28

CDR3nt: TGTGCCAGCAGTTTGGCTGGGGGGGGGGCATCAGATACGCAGTATTTT
CDR3aa: CASSLAGGGASDTQYF
d_gene: .
j_gene: TRBJ2-3
abundance: many
len: 16
v_gene: TRBV28

CDR3nt: TGTGCCAGCAGCCGGAGGGCCAATGAGCAGTTCTTC
CDR3aa: CASSRRANEQFF
d_gene: .
j_gene: TRBJ2-1
abundance: many
len: 12
v_gene: TRBV3-1